A selection of T cell receptor beta chains follows, all from one sample in a study of CD8+CD57+ T cells in acquired aplastic anemia. TCRdb reprocessed the reads with MiXCR, giving one entry per CDR3 protein. The sample lists about 190,000 distinct CDR3 sequences, 54% occurring once. Sequencing used sorted CD4+, CD8+, or CD8+CD57+ T cells (not recorded which) from PBMCs. The receptors here all came from a human donor in good health, serving as a control. The CDR3 runs from the conserved cysteine through the conserved F or W. The D gene is left open where the match is weak. Clone size is stated in some rows and not others, as once, few, many or a class when expanded.

V: TRBV7-9; J: TRBJ1-6; size: many; D: NA; DNA: TGTGCCAGCAGCCGAGGGGCCGATAAAACAGGGCTCGGATCACCCCTCCACTTT; CDR3: CASSRGADKTGLGSPLHF
V: TRBV12-3/TRBV12-4; J: TRBJ1-3; size: many; D: TRBD1; DNA: TGTGCCAGCAGGAGGGGGCCTGGAAACACCATATATTTT; CDR3: CASRRGPGNTIYF
V: TRBV10-3; J: TRBJ1-4; size: many; D: NA; DNA: TGTGCGACCAACAGTCCGGACAGTAAGATGTTTTTT; CDR3: CATNSPDSKMFF
V: TRBV2; J: TRBJ1-1; size: NA; D: TRBD1; DNA: TGTGCCAGCAGTGAGCGGACAGGGACGCCTGAAGCTTTCTTT; CDR3: CASSERTGTPEAFF
V: TRBV28; J: TRBJ2-3; size: NA; D: NA; DNA: TGTGTATCCATAGGGGGCGGGGGGAACACAGATACGCAGTATTTT; CDR3: CVSIGGGGNTDTQYF
V: TRBV10-2; J: TRBJ1-1; size: NA; D: NA; DNA: TGCGCCAGCAGTGTACTGAACACTGAAGCTTTCTTT; CDR3: CASSVLNTEAFF
V: TRBV10-3; J: TRBJ2-1; size: NA; D: TRBD2; DNA: TGTGCCATCGGCGGGGGGGGCGGTGAGCAGTTCTTC; CDR3: CAIGGGGGEQFF
V: TRBV19; J: TRBJ2-1; size: NA; D: NA; DNA: TGTGCCAGTACACCGACGAGGTGGCGGGATGAGCAGTTCTTC; CDR3: CASTPTRWRDEQFF
V: TRBV7-3; J: TRBJ2-3; size: NA; D: TRBD1; DNA: TGTGCCAGCAGCTGGGGGACAGGGGAGATACTGGACACGCAGTATTTT; CDR3: CASSWGTGEILDTQYF
V: TRBV12-3/TRBV12-4; J: TRBJ2-1; size: many; D: TRBD1; DNA: TGTGCCAGCAGTCCCCCACAGGGGAGGCAGTTCTTC; CDR3: CASSPPQGRQFF
V: TRBV29-1; J: TRBJ2-1; size: NA; D: NA; DNA: TGCAGCGTTGATTTCTCGCAATTTGTGCAGTTCTTC; CDR3: CSVDFSQFVQFF
V: TRBV9; J: TRBJ2-7; size: NA; D: TRBD1; DNA: TGTGCCAGCAGCGTAAGGGACAGGGGGCCCTACGAGCAGTACTTC; CDR3: CASSVRDRGPYEQYF
V: TRBV11-2; J: TRBJ2-7; size: many; D: NA; DNA: TGTGCCAGCAGCTCCTCAGGGGGGTCAGCCTACGAGCAGTACTTC; CDR3: CASSSSGGSAYEQYF
V: TRBV19; J: TRBJ2-5; size: few; D: NA; DNA: TGTGCCAGTAGTGCCCGGGGCAGAGCGTCACAAGAGACCCAGTACTTC; CDR3: CASSARGRASQETQYF
V: TRBV4-2; J: TRBJ2-1; size: NA; D: NA; DNA: TGTGCCAGCAGCCAAGAATGGCAGGGATACGATGAGCAGTTCTTC; CDR3: CASSQEWQGYDEQFF
V: TRBV7-2; J: TRBJ2-3; size: NA; D: TRBD2; DNA: TGTGCCAGCACCTCGCCCCTAGCGGGAACAGATACGCAGTATTTT; CDR3: CASTSPLAGTDTQYF
V: TRBV11-2; J: TRBJ2-7; size: many; D: NA; DNA: TGTGCCAGCAGCTTAGAACAGGGCAGCTCCTACGAGCAGTACTTC; CDR3: CASSLEQGSSYEQYF
V: TRBV7-2; J: TRBJ2-7; size: NA; D: TRBD2; DNA: TGTGCCAGCAGCTCGGGACTAGCGGGGGAGCAGTACTTC; CDR3: CASSSGLAGEQYF
V: TRBV7-9; J: TRBJ1-2; size: NA; D: NA; DNA: TGTGCCAGCAGCTCCCCCGGAGGGGGGAGTGATGGCTACACCTTC; CDR3: CASSSPGGGSDGYTF
V: TRBV5-4; J: TRBJ2-3; size: NA; D: NA; DNA: TGTGCCAGCAGCTGGGGGCAAGTGGATACGCGGTATTTT; CDR3: CASSWGQVDTRYF
V: TRBV15; J: TRBJ2-3; size: NA; D: NA; DNA: TGTGCCACCAGCAGTCGACTATCTTCTAGCACAGATACGCAGTATTTT; CDR3: CATSSRLSSSTDTQYF
V: TRBV2; J: TRBJ1-5; size: once; D: NA; DNA: TGTGCCAGCACCGTGTCGGGGCCTGGCAATCAGCCCCAGCATTTT; CDR3: CASTVSGPGNQPQHF
V: TRBV6-4; J: TRBJ2-5; size: NA; D: NA; DNA: TGTGCCAGCAGTCAATTTGGGACCTCCGGGGAGACCCAGTACTTC; CDR3: CASSQFGTSGETQYF
V: TRBV14; J: TRBJ2-3; size: few; D: NA; DNA: TGTGCCAGCAGCCAGGGCAGGCGCACAGATACGCAGTATTTT; CDR3: CASSQGRRTDTQYF
V: TRBV28; J: TRBJ1-5; size: few; D: NA; DNA: TGTGCCAGCAGGGCAGGGAGCCAGCCCCAGCATTTT; CDR3: CASRAGSQPQHF
V: TRBV20-1; J: TRBJ1-1; size: many; D: NA; DNA: TGCAGTGCTAGAGGCCGTAAGGGAGGGAACACTGAAGCTTTCTTT; CDR3: CSARGRKGGNTEAFF
V: TRBV7-3; J: TRBJ1-2; size: NA; D: NA; DNA: TGTGCCAGCAGCTTAGTGGATGGCTACACCTTC; CDR3: CASSLVDGYTF
V: TRBV7-3; J: TRBJ1-2; size: NA; D: NA; DNA: TGTGCCAGCAGCTTGCTGGGGTGGTATACTGAAGCCTTC; CDR3: CASSLLGWYTEAF
V: TRBV12-3/TRBV12-4; J: TRBJ1-1; size: NA; D: TRBD1; DNA: TGTGCCAGCAGTGCGACAGGGTCGGCCACTGAAGCTTTCTTT; CDR3: CASSATGSATEAFF
V: TRBV4-3; J: TRBJ2-3; size: once; D: TRBD2; DNA: TGCGCCAGCAGCCAGACCCCTAGCGGCGATACGCAGTATTTT; CDR3: CASSQTPSGDTQYF
V: TRBV12-5; J: TRBJ1-5; size: many; D: NA; DNA: TGTGCTAGTGGCCCTGGACAGTATAGCAATCAGCCCCAGCATTTT; CDR3: CASGPGQYSNQPQHF
V: TRBV6-4; J: TRBJ1-2; size: few; D: TRBD1; DNA: TGTGCCAGCACAGGAGGGGGCACGAGAATAGGCTACACCTTC; CDR3: CASTGGGTRIGYTF
V: TRBV9; J: TRBJ1-5; size: many; D: NA; DNA: TGTGCCAGCAGCGTTCAAGGAGATCGACAGCCCCAGCATTTT; CDR3: CASSVQGDRQPQHF
V: TRBV18; J: TRBJ2-5; size: many; D: NA; DNA: TGTGCCAGCTCACCACCGGAAGAAACCCAGTACTTC; CDR3: CASSPPEETQYF
V: TRBV7-2; J: TRBJ1-2; size: once; D: NA; DNA: TGTGCCAGCAGCTTAAGTTCTAACGTAAGGGGCTACACCTTC; CDR3: CASSLSSNVRGYTF
V: TRBV2; J: TRBJ1-2; size: many; D: TRBD1; DNA: TGTGCCAGCAGCGCCGGGACAGACTATGGCTACACCTTC; CDR3: CASSAGTDYGYTF
V: TRBV7-2; J: TRBJ2-3; size: many; D: NA; DNA: TGTGCCAGCAGCCCTCGCTCGGCCAAGACCAAAGGAGGGGCCGCAGATACGCAGTATTTT; CDR3: CASSPRSAKTKGGAADTQYF
V: TRBV7-2; J: TRBJ2-5; size: once; D: NA; DNA: TGTGCCAGCAGCCCGTCAACAGGGTACGGAGAGACCCAGTACTTC; CDR3: CASSPSTGYGETQYF
V: TRBV20-1; J: TRBJ2-7; size: NA; D: NA; DNA: TGCAGTGCTAGAGGGCCGGGGGAGCAGTACTTC; CDR3: CSARGPGEQYF
V: TRBV5-1; J: TRBJ2-3; size: NA; D: NA; DNA: TGCGCCAGCAGCATCGACAGGAGCACAGATACGCAGTATTTT; CDR3: CASSIDRSTDTQYF
V: TRBV7-9; J: TRBJ2-1; size: NA; D: TRBD1; DNA: TGTGCCAGCAGCCAGCCGGGACAGTACAATGAGCAGTTCTTC; CDR3: CASSQPGQYNEQFF
V: TRBV12-5; J: TRBJ1-1; size: NA; D: NA; DNA: TGTGCTAGTGGTTTAGGCACTGAAGCTTTCTTT; CDR3: CASGLGTEAFF
V: TRBV5-1; J: TRBJ2-1; size: NA; D: TRBD1; DNA: TGCGCCAGCAGTCCTACAGGGGGCCATGAGCAGTTCTTC; CDR3: CASSPTGGHEQFF
V: TRBV7-3; J: TRBJ2-5; size: few; D: TRBD1; DNA: TGTGCCAGCAGCCAAGGGGTAACAGGGGGCCAAGAGACCCAGTACTTC; CDR3: CASSQGVTGGQETQYF
V: TRBV25-1; J: TRBJ2-7; size: NA; D: NA; DNA: TGTGCCAGCAGTGAAGCCGGCAGGGTCTACGAGCAGTACTTC; CDR3: CASSEAGRVYEQYF
V: TRBV11-2; J: TRBJ1-2; size: NA; D: TRBD1; DNA: TGTGCCAGCAGTCGCCAGGGGGACAGGCTGATCTATGGCTACACCTTC; CDR3: CASSRQGDRLIYGYTF
V: TRBV7-9; J: TRBJ1-6; size: NA; D: NA; DNA: TGTGCCAGCAGCATCGGAGTGGGAGAGGAGAATTCACCCCTCCACTTT; CDR3: CASSIGVGEENSPLHF
V: TRBV30; J: TRBJ1-2; size: NA; D: NA; DNA: TGTGCCTGGAGTAAGGGATACTATGGCTACACCTTC; CDR3: CAWSKGYYGYTF
V: TRBV2; J: TRBJ2-3; size: NA; D: NA; DNA: TGTGCCAGCATACGGGGACGTACAGATACGCAGTATTTT; CDR3: CASIRGRTDTQYF
V: TRBV7-3; J: TRBJ1-5; size: few; D: TRBD1; DNA: TGTGCCAGCAGGTCGCAGGGGGCTGCAGGCAATCAGCCCCAGCATTTT; CDR3: CASRSQGAAGNQPQHF
V: TRBV5-5; J: TRBJ1-2; size: NA; D: TRBD1; DNA: TGTGCCAGCAGCTTGCGGGGACAGGGGTATGGCTACACCTTC; CDR3: CASSLRGQGYGYTF
V: TRBV15; J: TRBJ2-7; size: NA; D: NA; DNA: TGTGCCACCAGAGGGGATACCCCTCCCTACGAGCAGTACTTC; CDR3: CATRGDTPPYEQYF
V: TRBV20-1; J: TRBJ2-2; size: many; D: NA; DNA: TGCAGTGCTAGTCGTGCCGGGGAGCTGTTTTTT; CDR3: CSASRAGELFF
V: TRBV7-9; J: TRBJ1-2; size: many; D: TRBD1; DNA: TGTGCCAGCAGCTTAGACCGTGGGACAGGGTCTGGCTACACCTTC; CDR3: CASSLDRGTGSGYTF
V: TRBV6-5; J: TRBJ2-1; size: many; D: NA; DNA: TGTGCCAGCACACGGGGGCTTGAGCAGTTCTTC; CDR3: CASTRGLEQFF